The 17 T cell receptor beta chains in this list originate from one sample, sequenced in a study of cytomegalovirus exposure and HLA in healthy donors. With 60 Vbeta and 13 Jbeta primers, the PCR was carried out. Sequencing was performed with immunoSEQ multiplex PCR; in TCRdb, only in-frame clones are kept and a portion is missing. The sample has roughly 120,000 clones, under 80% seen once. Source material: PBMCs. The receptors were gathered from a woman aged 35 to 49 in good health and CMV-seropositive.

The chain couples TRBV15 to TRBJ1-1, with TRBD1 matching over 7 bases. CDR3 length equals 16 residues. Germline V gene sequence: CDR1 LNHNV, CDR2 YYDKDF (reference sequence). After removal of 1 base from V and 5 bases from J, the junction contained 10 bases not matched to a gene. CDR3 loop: CATSRGEAGGRTEAFF. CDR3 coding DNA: TGTGCCACCAGCAGAGGTGAGGCAGGGGGGAGGACTGAAGCTTTCTTT. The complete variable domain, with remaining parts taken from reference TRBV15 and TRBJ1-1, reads DAMVIQNPRYQVTQFGKPVTLSCSQTLNHNVMYWYQQKSSQAPKLLFHYYDKDFNNEADTPDNFQSRRPNTSFCFLDIRSPGLGDTAMYLCATSRGEAGGRTEAFFGQGTRLTVV.

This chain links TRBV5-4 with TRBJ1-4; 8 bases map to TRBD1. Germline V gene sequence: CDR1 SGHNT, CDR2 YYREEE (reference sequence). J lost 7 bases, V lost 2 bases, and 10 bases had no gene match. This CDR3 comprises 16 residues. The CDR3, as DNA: TGTGCCAGCAGCTTAGGACCAGGGGGCGATTTTGAAAAACTGTTTTTT. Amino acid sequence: CASSLGPGGDFEKLFF.

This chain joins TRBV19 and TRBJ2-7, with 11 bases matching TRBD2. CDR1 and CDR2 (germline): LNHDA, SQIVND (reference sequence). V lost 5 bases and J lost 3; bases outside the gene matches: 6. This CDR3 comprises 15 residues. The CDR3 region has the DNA TGTGCCAGTAGTTTAGCGGGAGGGCCTCACTACGAGCAGTACTTC. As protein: CASSLAGGPHYEQYF.

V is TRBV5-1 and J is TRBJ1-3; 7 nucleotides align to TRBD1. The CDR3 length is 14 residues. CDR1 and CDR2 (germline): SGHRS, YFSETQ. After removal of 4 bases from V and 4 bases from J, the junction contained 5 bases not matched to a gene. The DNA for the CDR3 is TGCGCCAGCAGCCATGACAGGGCCGGAAACACCATATATTTT. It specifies CASSHDRAGNTIYF.

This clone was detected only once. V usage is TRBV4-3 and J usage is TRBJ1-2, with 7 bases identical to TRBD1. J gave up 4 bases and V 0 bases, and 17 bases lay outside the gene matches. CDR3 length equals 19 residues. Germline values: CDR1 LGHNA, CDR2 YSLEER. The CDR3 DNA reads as TGCGCCAGCAGCCAAGATGGGGCCGGAGGACGCGGGACAGCCTATGGCTACACCTTC. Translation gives CASSQDGAGGRGTAYGYTF.

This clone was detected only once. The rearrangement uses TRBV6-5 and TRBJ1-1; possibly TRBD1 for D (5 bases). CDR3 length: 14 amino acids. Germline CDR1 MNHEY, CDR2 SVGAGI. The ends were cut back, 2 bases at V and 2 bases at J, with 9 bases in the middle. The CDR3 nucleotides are TGTGCCAGCAGTTACGGGGGGAGCAACACTGAAGCTTTCTTT. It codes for CASSYGGSNTEAFF.

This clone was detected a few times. CDR3 bases: TGTGCCAGCAGTTCCATGGGAGCTCGAGGGTACGAGCAGTACTTC. This codes for CASSSMGARGYEQYF. J is TRBJ2-7 and V is TRBV28, with D perhaps matching TRBD2 (5 bases). V dropped 4 bases and J dropped 4 bases, with 17 bases sitting between them. Germline V gives CDR1 MDHEN, CDR2 SYDVKM. The CDR3 loop spans 15 amino acids.

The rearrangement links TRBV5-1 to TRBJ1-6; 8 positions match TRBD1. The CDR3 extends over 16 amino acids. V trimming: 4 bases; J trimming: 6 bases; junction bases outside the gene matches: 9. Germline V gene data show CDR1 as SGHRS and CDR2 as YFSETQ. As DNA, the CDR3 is TGCGCCAGCAGCCCTAATCCGACAGGGGCTAATTCACCCCTCCACTTT. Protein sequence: CASSPNPTGANSPLHF.

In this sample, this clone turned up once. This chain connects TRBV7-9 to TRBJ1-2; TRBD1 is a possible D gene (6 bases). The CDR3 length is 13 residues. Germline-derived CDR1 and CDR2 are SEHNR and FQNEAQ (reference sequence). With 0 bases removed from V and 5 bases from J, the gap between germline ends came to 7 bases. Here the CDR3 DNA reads TGTGCCAGCAGCTTAGCAGGACAGTATGGCTACACCTTC. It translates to CASSLAGQYGYTF.

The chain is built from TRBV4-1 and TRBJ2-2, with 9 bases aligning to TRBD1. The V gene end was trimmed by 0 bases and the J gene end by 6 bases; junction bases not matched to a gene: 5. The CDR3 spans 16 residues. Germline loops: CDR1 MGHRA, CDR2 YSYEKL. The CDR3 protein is CASSQDGTGKAGELFF. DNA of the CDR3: TGCGCCAGCAGCCAAGACGGGACAGGGAAGGCCGGGGAGCTGTTTTTT.

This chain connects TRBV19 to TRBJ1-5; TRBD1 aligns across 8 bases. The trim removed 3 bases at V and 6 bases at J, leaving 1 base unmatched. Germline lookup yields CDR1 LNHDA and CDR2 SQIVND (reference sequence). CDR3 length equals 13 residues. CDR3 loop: CASSIDRGQPQHF. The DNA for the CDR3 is TGTGCCAGTAGTATCGACAGGGGTCAGCCCCAGCATTTT.

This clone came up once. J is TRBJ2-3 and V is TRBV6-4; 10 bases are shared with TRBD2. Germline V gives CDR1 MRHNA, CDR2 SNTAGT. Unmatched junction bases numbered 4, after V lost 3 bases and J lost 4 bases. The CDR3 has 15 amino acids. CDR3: CASSDQRGGPDTQYF. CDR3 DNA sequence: TGTGCCAGCAGTGATCAGCGGGGGGGCCCAGATACGCAGTATTTT.

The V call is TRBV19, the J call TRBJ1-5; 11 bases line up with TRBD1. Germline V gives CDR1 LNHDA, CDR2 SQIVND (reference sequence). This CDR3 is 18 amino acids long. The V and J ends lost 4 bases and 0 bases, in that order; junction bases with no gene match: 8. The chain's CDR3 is CASSNRDRGYDSNQPQHF. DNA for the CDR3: TGTGCCAGTAGTAACCGGGACAGGGGGTATGATAGCAATCAGCCCCAGCATTTT.

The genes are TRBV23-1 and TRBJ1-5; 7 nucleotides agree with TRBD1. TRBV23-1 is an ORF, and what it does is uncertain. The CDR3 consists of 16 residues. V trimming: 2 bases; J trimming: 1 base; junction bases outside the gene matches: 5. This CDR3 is CASSQMTGYSNQPQHF. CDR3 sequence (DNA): TGCGCCAGCAGTCAAATGACAGGGTACAGCAATCAGCCCCAGCATTTT.

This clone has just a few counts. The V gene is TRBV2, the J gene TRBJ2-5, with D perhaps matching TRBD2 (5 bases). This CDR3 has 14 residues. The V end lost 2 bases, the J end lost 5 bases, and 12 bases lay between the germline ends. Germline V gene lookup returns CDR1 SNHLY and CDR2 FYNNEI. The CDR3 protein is CASSETSVSETQYF. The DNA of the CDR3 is TGTGCCAGCAGTGAAACTAGTGTCTCGGAGACCCAGTACTTC.

The CDR3 reads CASCRKMNTEAFF. In DNA form, the CDR3 reads TGTGCCAGTTGCAGGAAAATGAACACTGAAGCTTTCTTT. This chain joins TRBV6-1 and TRBJ1-1; D gene unclear. Germline CDR1 reads MNHNS; CDR2 reads SASEGT. V was trimmed by 9 bases and J by 0 bases, leaving 11 bases between them. The CDR3 extends over 13 amino acids.

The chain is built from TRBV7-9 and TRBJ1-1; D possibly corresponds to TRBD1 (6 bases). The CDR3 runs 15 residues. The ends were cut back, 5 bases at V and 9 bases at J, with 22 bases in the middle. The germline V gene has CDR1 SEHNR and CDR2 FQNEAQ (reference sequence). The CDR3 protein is CASSPRTARVGKAFF. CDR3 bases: TGTGCCAGCAGCCCCCGGACAGCCCGGGTGGGGAAAGCTTTCTTT.